One and the same sample provided the 10 T cell receptor beta chains below, sequenced in a study of OX40 agonist ivuxolimab in advanced cancers. Libraries were prepared by immunoSEQ multiplex PCR; TCRdb keeps only in-frame clonotypes and omits some of them. This table holds 55,000 to 70,000 clones, 80% to 90% found once. The specimen comprised CD4+ or CD8+ T cells sorted from blood, sampled in a trial of the OX40 agonist ivuxolimab. Every receptor here comes from an adult with an advanced solid tumor such as melanoma, head and neck, liver or kidney cancer.

The V and J genes are TRBV5-1 and TRBJ2-3, with 9 bases identical to TRBD2. This CDR3 contains 16 residues. The germline gives CDR1 SGHRS, CDR2 YFSETQ. Germline trimming cut 3 bases from V and 0 bases from J; bases unmatched to any gene: 5. CDR3 region: CASSSGLAVSTDTQYF. The CDR3 nucleotides are TGCGCCAGCAGCTCGGGACTAGCAGTTAGCACAGATACGCAGTATTTT. Full variable domain (outside the CDR3, taken from reference TRBV5-1 and TRBJ2-3): KAGVTQTPRYLIKTRGQQVTLSCSPISGHRSVSWYQQTPGQGLQFLFEYFSETQRNKGNFPGRFSGRQFSNSRSEMNVSTLELGDSALYLCASSSGLAVSTDTQYFGPGTRLTVL.

This chain links TRBV7-2 with TRBJ2-2, with a tentative D call TRBD2 (6 bases). Trimming removed 4 bases from V and 3 bases from J, with 12 bases in between. Germline V gene lookup returns CDR1 SGHTA and CDR2 FQGNSA. The CDR3 consists of 15 residues. The chain's CDR3 is CASSSGGTHTGELFF. The CDR3 DNA reads as TGTGCCAGCAGCTCCGGCGGGACCCACACCGGGGAGCTGTTTTTT.

The gene calls are TRBV28 and TRBJ1-2; D unclear. V dropped 7 bases and J dropped 4 bases, with 16 bases sitting between them. Germline CDR1 reads MDHEN; CDR2 reads SYDVKM. The CDR3 sequence is 14 residues long. CDR3 residues: CASTSLGLGYGYTF. CDR3 nucleotide sequence: TGTGCCAGCACCTCACTGGGTTTGGGCTATGGCTACACCTTC.

The rearrangement uses TRBV5-6 and TRBJ1-2, with D tentatively TRBD1 (5 bases). Germline V gene lookup returns CDR1 SGHDT and CDR2 YYEEEE. Trimming took off 3 bases at V and 4 bases at J, with 25 bases between the two ends. The CDR3 is made up of 18 amino acids. CDR3 sequence: CASSSLEAGQTTTYGYTF. CDR3 coding DNA: TGTGCCAGCAGCTCCTTAGAGGCAGGGCAAACGACCACCTATGGCTACACCTTC.

The chain couples TRBV7-9 to TRBJ2-3; 12 bases agree with TRBD2. Germline values: CDR1 SEHNR, CDR2 FQNEAQ (reference sequence). This CDR3 is built from 15 residues. The J segment lost 4 bases and the V segment lost 5 bases, leaving 4 bases of the junction unmatched. This chain's CDR3 is CASSPGTSGSDTQYF. The CDR3 DNA reads TGTGCCAGCAGCCCGGGGACTAGCGGGTCAGATACGCAGTATTTT.

There are a few counts of this clone. The rearrangement joins TRBV5-1 to TRBJ1-2; 7 positions match TRBD1. The CDR3 is 14 residues long. From germline, CDR1 is SGHRS and CDR2 YFSETQ. With 4 bases clipped from V and 4 bases from J, the junction kept 7 bases outside the gene matches. In DNA, the CDR3 is TGCGCCAGCAGCGAAGGGGGCGCAGGCTATGGCTACACCTTC. Translation gives CASSEGGAGYGYTF.

The rearrangement links TRBV7-8 to TRBJ1-5; D is unresolved. This CDR3 is 15 amino acids long. V lost 8 bases and J lost 1, with 15 bases in between. CDR1 SGHVS and CDR2 FQNEAQ come from the germline V gene. This CDR3 is CASSPESLSNQPQHF. DNA for the CDR3: TGTGCCAGCTCCCCCGAAAGTTTGAGCAATCAGCCCCAGCATTTT.

The chain carries TRBV19 and TRBJ2-7; TRBD2 is a possible D gene (6 bases). The V gene lost 7 bases and the J gene lost 0 bases, with 19 bases spanning the gap. This CDR3 is built from 16 residues. CDR1 LNHDA and CDR2 SQIVND come from the germline V gene (reference sequence). This CDR3 is CASKPGGAFSSYEQYF. CDR3 coding DNA: TGTGCCAGTAAACCCGGAGGGGCGTTCAGCTCCTACGAGCAGTACTTC.

V usage is TRBV27 and J usage is TRBJ2-7, with 8 positions matching TRBD2. Trimming at V came to 5 bases and at J to 0 bases, leaving 12 bases not matched to a gene. The CDR3 consists of 17 residues. Germline CDR1 reads MNHEY; CDR2 reads SMNVEV (reference sequence). The CDR3 coding sequence is TGTGCCAGCAGTACGCCCCCAGCCCTAGCGGGCTCCTACGAGCAGTACTTC. It specifies CASSTPPALAGSYEQYF.

The chain recombines TRBV7-9 with TRBJ2-3; no definite D call. The CDR3 consists of 14 residues. With 4 bases removed from V and 6 bases from J, the gap between germline ends came to 14 bases. Germline V gene data show CDR1 as SEHNR and CDR2 as FQNEAQ (reference sequence). CDR3 loop: CASSSLSPADTQYF. CDR3 bases: TGTGCCAGCAGCTCACTCTCCCCGGCGGATACGCAGTATTTT.